Below, 27 T cell receptor beta chains from the same sample are listed, as sequenced in a study of T-cell memory formation after mild COVID-19. TCRdb re-called the 5' RACE reads through MiXCR, storing one row per CDR3 protein. Of 470,000 or so distinct CDR3 sequences listed, around a sixth are singletons. The specimen was PBMCs or a T cell subset sorted from them (not recorded which). Receptor source: an adult woman who had mild COVID-19 (a few samples of this study predate the infection). Cell type and time point are not known.

There are many counts of this clonotype. V and J are TRBV12-3 or TRBV12-4 and TRBJ1-1; D unresolved. This CDR3 spans 14 amino acids. Trimming removed 1 base from V and 1 base from J, with 7 bases in between. The CDR3 DNA sequence: TGTGCCAGCAGTTTAGGCCAGGCGAACACTGAAGCTTTCTTT. This gives the protein CASSLGQANTEAFF.

V is TRBV7-9 and J is TRBJ2-7, with D perhaps matching TRBD1 or TRBD2 (5 bases each). V lost 5 bases and J 3 bases, leaving 17 bases between the germline ends. CDR3 length equals 15 residues. Per the germline V gene, CDR1 is SEHNR and CDR2 is FQNEAQ (reference sequence). DNA for the CDR3: TGTGCCAGCAGCCGACCCGGGACGAGAGACTACGAGCAGTACTTC. Encoded protein: CASSRPGTRDYEQYF.

This clonotype was seen only a few times. The chain is built from TRBV27 and TRBJ1-1; D not certain. CDR3 length equals 13 residues. Looked up from germline, CDR1 is MNHEY and CDR2 is SMNVEV (reference sequence). The V end was cut by 2 bases, the J end by 3 bases, with 7 bases between. Here the CDR3 reads CASSLGLHTEAFF. The CDR3 region has the DNA TGTGCCAGCAGTTTAGGGCTCCACACTGAAGCTTTCTTT.

The V call is TRBV6-1, the J call TRBJ2-5; D possibly matches TRBD1 or TRBD2 (5 bases each). The CDR3 is 14 amino acids. Germline values: CDR1 MNHNS, CDR2 SASEGT. The germline V and J ends were trimmed by 6 bases and 5 bases, with 16 bases remaining between them. The CDR3 protein is CASRKGRMVETQYF. The CDR3 DNA reads TGTGCCAGCAGGAAGGGACGGATGGTGGAGACCCAGTACTTC.

The CDR3 bases are TGCGCCAGCAGCGGGTTTCCCGGGACAGAGCAAGAGACCCAGTACTTC. Its translation is CASSGFPGTEQETQYF. The V call is TRBV5-1, the J call TRBJ2-5; 7 bases line up with TRBD1. The CDR3 extends over 16 amino acids. Unmatched junction bases numbered 11, after V lost 4 bases and J lost 2 bases. Germline values: CDR1 SGHRS, CDR2 YFSETQ. Combining the CDR3 with reference TRBV5-1 and TRBJ2-5 gives the whole variable domain KAGVTQTPRYLIKTRGQQVTLSCSPISGHRSVSWYQQTPGQGLQFLFEYFSETQRNKGNFPGRFSGRQFSNSRSEMNVSTLELGDSALYLCASSGFPGTEQETQYFGPGTRLLVL.

The rearrangement joins TRBV4-2 to TRBJ2-1; D perhaps matches TRBD2 (5 bases). CDR1 is LGHNA and CDR2 is YNFKEQ in the germline V gene. V was clipped by 5 bases and J by 2 bases, with 13 bases between them. This CDR3 has 15 amino acids. The DNA for the CDR3 is TGTGCCAGCAGCGAGGGAACTAGTGCCTACAATGAGCAGTTCTTC. Its protein is CASSEGTSAYNEQFF.

The chain has TRBV20-1 and TRBJ1-4, with no clear D. Trimming left V 1 base short and J 7 bases short, with 13 bases between. Germline CDR1 and CDR2: DFQATT and SNEGSKA (reference sequence). CDR3 length: 14 amino acids. CDR3 DNA sequence: TGCAGTGCTAGAGTCACGGTTCGGGGTGAAAAACTGTTTTTT. It translates to CSARVTVRGEKLFF.

As DNA, the CDR3 is TGTGCCAGCAGTTTATTGGGTCGTCAGCCCTACGAGCAGTACTTC. Its protein product is CASSLLGRQPYEQYF. The chain is built from TRBV12-3 or TRBV12-4 and TRBJ2-7; D is unresolved. This CDR3 spans 15 amino acids. The germline V and J ends were trimmed by 2 bases and 2 bases, with 13 bases remaining between them.

The genes are TRBV20-1 and TRBJ1-3; D is unresolved. This CDR3 is 14 amino acids long. CDR1 is DFQATT and CDR2 is SNEGSKA in the germline V gene (reference sequence). Trimming removed 5 bases at V and 0 bases at J, with 11 bases between. The CDR3 region has the DNA TGCAGTGCTGTTTCACCCGACTCTGGAAACACCATATATTTT. Translated: CSAVSPDSGNTIYF.

This CDR3 is CAISGQAMNTEAFF. In nucleotides, the CDR3 is TGTGCCATCAGTGGACAGGCCATGAACACTGAAGCTTTCTTT. The rearrangement joins TRBV10-3 to TRBJ1-1; D is perhaps TRBD1 (6 bases). Per germline, CDR1 ENHRY and CDR2 SYGVKD. V gave up 4 bases and J gave up 0 bases, with 9 bases separating them. This CDR3 is 14 amino acids long.

This clonotype was found a few times. The J gene is TRBJ2-7, the V gene TRBV3-1; D is undetermined. V was pared by 2 bases and J by 3 bases, with 8 bases between. The length of the CDR3 is 13 residues. Germline CDR1 reads LGHDT; CDR2 reads YNNKEL (reference sequence). As DNA, the CDR3 is TGTGCCAGCAGCCAATGGACGGGCTACGAGCAGTACTTC. Protein sequence: CASSQWTGYEQYF.

The rearrangement joins TRBV6-5 to TRBJ1-1, with D possibly TRBD1 on 5 matching bases. The CDR3 loop spans 12 amino acids. Trimming cost V 5 bases and J 7 bases, with 11 bases left between them. CDR1 and CDR2 from the germline V gene are MNHEY and SVGAGI. CDR3 DNA sequence: TGTGCCAGCAGTGGAGGACACCTTGAAGCTTTCTTT. It translates to CASSGGHLEAFF.

The rearrangement joins TRBV5-1 to TRBJ1-1, with D possibly matching TRBD1 (5 bases). V dropped 4 bases and J dropped 0 bases, with 13 bases sitting between them. Germline V gene lookup returns CDR1 SGHRS and CDR2 YFSETQ. The CDR3 runs to 15 residues. CDR3 in amino acids: CASSGEGIMNTEAFF. The CDR3 DNA reads as TGCGCCAGCAGCGGGGAGGGGATTATGAACACTGAAGCTTTCTTT.

This clonotype was seen a handful of times. The rearrangement links TRBV11-3 to TRBJ2-3; 8 positions agree with TRBD2. The V segment lost 1 base and the J segment 5 bases; nucleotides outside the gene matches: 8. CDR1 is SGHNT, CDR2 YENEEA, per germline. This CDR3 is built from 16 residues. CDR3 region: CASSLGAGGNKDTQYF. The CDR3 DNA sequence: TGTGCCAGCAGCTTAGGGGCGGGAGGTAACAAAGATACGCAGTATTTT.

Of note for this clonotype: A junction boundary mismatches the germline segment, possibly from a read error. The rearrangement uses TRBV3-1 and TRBJ2-2, with D perhaps assigned TRBD1 or TRBD2 (7 bases each). This CDR3 is 12 amino acids long. Germline-derived CDR1 and CDR2 are LGHDT and YNNKEL (reference sequence). The CDR3 protein is CASSQDGRGPRF. For the CDR3, the DNA is TGTGCCAGCAGCCAAGATGGGAGGGGGCCCCGCTTT.

The V and J genes are TRBV25-1 and TRBJ2-7; 9 bases align to TRBD2. The ends lost 3 bases at V and 4 bases at J; junction bases unmatched: 1. Germline V gives CDR1 MGHDK, CDR2 SYGVNS. This CDR3 comprises 13 residues. The CDR3 sequence: CASSDLAGYEQYF. The DNA of the CDR3 is TGTGCCAGCAGTGATCTAGCGGGGTACGAGCAGTACTTC.

The V gene is TRBV2, the J gene TRBJ2-1, with TRBD2 matching 8 bases. The CDR3 runs 21 residues. Trimming at V came to 0 bases and at J to 1 base, leaving 17 bases not matched to a gene. The V gene's germline CDR1 is SNHLY and CDR2 FYNNEI. The CDR3 reads CASSEAGGGRLRGVSYNEQFF. The CDR3 DNA is TGTGCCAGCAGTGAAGCGGGCGGGGGGCGTTTGCGAGGGGTTTCCTACAATGAGCAGTTCTTC.

The V call is TRBV5-1, the J call TRBJ2-3; D is undetermined. Germline values: CDR1 SGHRS, CDR2 YFSETQ. V was shortened by 7 bases and J by 3 bases, with 6 bases between the two germline ends. The CDR3 covers 11 residues. As DNA, the CDR3 is TGCGCCAGCGCTCAGACAGATACGCAGTATTTT. Translating it yields CASAQTDTQYF.

V usage is TRBV7-2 and J usage is TRBJ1-4; D is unclear. CDR3 size: 16 residues. V dropped 5 bases and J dropped 4 bases, with 17 bases sitting between them. In germline, CDR1 is SGHTA, CDR2 FQGNSA. The CDR3 nucleotides read TGTGCCAGCAGCACCCTCATAGGCAAGGATAATGAAAAACTGTTTTTT. This codes for CASSTLIGKDNEKLFF.

This clonotype was found a few times. This rearrangement joins TRBV7-9 to TRBJ1-2, with D perhaps matching TRBD1 (6 bases). This CDR3 spans 18 amino acids. Trimming removed 1 base from V and 5 bases from J, with 23 bases in between. Germline loops: CDR1 SEHNR, CDR2 FQNEAQ (reference sequence). The DNA for the CDR3 is TGTGCCAGCAGCTTAGTCGGTTGGACAGCACACCAAATGTATGGCTACACCTTC. Translating it yields CASSLVGWTAHQMYGYTF.

The rearrangement joins TRBV2 to TRBJ2-3; D is unclear. This CDR3 contains 12 residues. The germline V gene encodes CDR1 SNHLY and CDR2 FYNNEI. Trimming removed 3 bases from V and 8 bases from J, with 9 bases in between. The CDR3 loop is CASSDPPATQYF. The CDR3 bases are TGTGCCAGCAGTGACCCCCCAGCTACGCAGTATTTT.

The V call is TRBV12-3 or TRBV12-4, the J call TRBJ1-6, with D maybe TRBD1 (5 bases). Trimming took off 7 bases at V and 8 bases at J, with 18 bases between the two ends. The CDR3 has 15 residues. The CDR3 sequence is CASTPQGIFDSPLHF. The CDR3 region has the DNA TGTGCCAGCACTCCCCAGGGTATCTTTGATTCACCCCTCCACTTT.

This clonotype has only a few counts. The V call is TRBV30, the J call TRBJ2-7; 10 positions match TRBD1. The germline V gene encodes CDR1 GTSNPN and CDR2 SVGIG (reference sequence). Trimming removed 2 bases from V and 4 bases from J; junction bases left unmatched: 2. The CDR3 length is 13 residues. The chain's CDR3 is CAWSWGQGYEQYF. Here the CDR3 DNA reads TGTGCCTGGAGTTGGGGACAGGGGTACGAGCAGTACTTC.

The chain combines TRBV7-2 with TRBJ2-7; D unclear. The V gene lost 3 bases and the J gene lost 0 bases, with 6 bases spanning the gap. There are 13 residues in the CDR3. Germline CDR1 reads SGHTA; CDR2 reads FQGNSA. Here the CDR3 DNA reads TGTGCCAGCAGCTTTCGTCGCTCCTACGAGCAGTACTTC. This translates into CASSFRRSYEQYF.

The gene calls are TRBV4-1 and TRBJ2-1; 11 bases fit TRBD1. The ends lost 4 bases at V and 8 bases at J; junction bases unmatched: 10. Germline V gene sequence: CDR1 MGHRA, CDR2 YSYEKL. CDR3 size: 16 residues. The chain's CDR3 is CASSPTRGTGGYEQFF. In DNA form, the CDR3 reads TGCGCCAGCAGCCCCACTCGGGGGACAGGGGGTTATGAGCAGTTCTTC.

This clonotype was seen repeatedly, ten times or more. The chain combines TRBV12-3 or TRBV12-4 with TRBJ2-5, with D unresolved. Trimming took 4 bases from V and 5 from J, leaving 5 bases between them. This CDR3 comprises 11 residues. This chain's CDR3 is CASSSPETQYF. The CDR3 DNA is TGTGCCAGCAGTTCACCTGAGACCCAGTACTTC.

The rearrangement links TRBV7-2 to TRBJ2-3; 8 positions agree with TRBD2. Germline-derived CDR1 and CDR2 are SGHTA and FQGNSA. J lost 6 bases, V lost 5 bases, and 10 bases had no gene match. This CDR3 has 15 amino acids. CDR3 amino acids: CASSRRTGGRDTQYF. The CDR3 region has the DNA TGTGCCAGCAGCCGTAGGACGGGGGGGAGGGATACGCAGTATTTT. The full variable domain, in which reference TRBV7-2 and TRBJ2-3 provide the parts outside the CDR3, is GAGVSQSPSNKVTEKGKDVELRCDPISGHTALYWYRQSLGQGLEFLIYFQGNSAPDKSGLPSDRFSAERTGGSVSTLTIQRTQQEDSAVYLCASSRRTGGRDTQYFGPGTRLTVL.